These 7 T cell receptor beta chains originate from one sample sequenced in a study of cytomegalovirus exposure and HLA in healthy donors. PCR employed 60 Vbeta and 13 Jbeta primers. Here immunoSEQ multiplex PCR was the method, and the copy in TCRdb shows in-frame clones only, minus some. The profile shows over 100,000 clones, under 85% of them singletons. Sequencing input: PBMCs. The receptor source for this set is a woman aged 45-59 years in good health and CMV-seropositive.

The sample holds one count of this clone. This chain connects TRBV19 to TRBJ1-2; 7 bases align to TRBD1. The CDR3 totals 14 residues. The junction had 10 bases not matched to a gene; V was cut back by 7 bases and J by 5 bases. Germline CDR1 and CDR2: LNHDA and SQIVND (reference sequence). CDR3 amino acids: CASTRQGRRYGYTF. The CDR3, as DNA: TGTGCCAGTACCCGACAGGGACGGAGGTATGGCTACACCTTC.

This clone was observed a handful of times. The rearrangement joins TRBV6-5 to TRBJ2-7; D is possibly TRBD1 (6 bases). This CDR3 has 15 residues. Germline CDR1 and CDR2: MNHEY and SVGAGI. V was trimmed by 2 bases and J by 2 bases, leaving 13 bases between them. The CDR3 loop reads CASSYARGSPYEQYF. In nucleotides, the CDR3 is TGTGCCAGCAGTTACGCCAGGGGAAGCCCCTACGAGCAGTACTTC.

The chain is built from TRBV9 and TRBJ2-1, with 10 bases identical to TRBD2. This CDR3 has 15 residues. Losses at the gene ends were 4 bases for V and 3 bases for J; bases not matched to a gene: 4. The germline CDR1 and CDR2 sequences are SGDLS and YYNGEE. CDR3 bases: TGTGCCAGCAGCCTAGCGGGAGATGTCTACAATGAGCAGTTCTTC. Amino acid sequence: CASSLAGDVYNEQFF.

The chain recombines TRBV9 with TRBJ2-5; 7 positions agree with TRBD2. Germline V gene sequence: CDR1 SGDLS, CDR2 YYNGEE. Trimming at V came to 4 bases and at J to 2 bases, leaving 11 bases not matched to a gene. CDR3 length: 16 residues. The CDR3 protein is CASSPFGGGNQETQYF. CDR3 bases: TGTGCCAGCAGCCCTTTTGGCGGGGGTAATCAAGAGACCCAGTACTTC.

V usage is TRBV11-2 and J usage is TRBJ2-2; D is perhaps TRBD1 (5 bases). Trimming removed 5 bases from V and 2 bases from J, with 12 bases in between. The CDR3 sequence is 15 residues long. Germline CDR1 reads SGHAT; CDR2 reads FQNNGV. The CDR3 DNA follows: TGTGCCAGCAGCCTCGGAAGGGGCAACACCGGGGAGCTGTTTTTT. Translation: CASSLGRGNTGELFF. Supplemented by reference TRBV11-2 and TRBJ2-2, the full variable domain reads EAGVAQSPRYKIIEKRQSVAFWCNPISGHATLYWYQQILGQGPKLLIQFQNNGVVDDSQLPKDRFSAERLKGVDSTLKIQPAKLEDSAVYLCASSLGRGNTGELFFGEGSRLTVL.

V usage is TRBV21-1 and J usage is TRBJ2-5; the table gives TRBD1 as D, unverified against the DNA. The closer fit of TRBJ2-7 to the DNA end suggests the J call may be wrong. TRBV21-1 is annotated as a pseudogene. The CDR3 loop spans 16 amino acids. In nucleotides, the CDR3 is TGTGCCAGCAGCAAAGGAGTAGGGGACAGACCCTACGAGCAGTACTTC. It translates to CASSKGVGDRPYEQYF.

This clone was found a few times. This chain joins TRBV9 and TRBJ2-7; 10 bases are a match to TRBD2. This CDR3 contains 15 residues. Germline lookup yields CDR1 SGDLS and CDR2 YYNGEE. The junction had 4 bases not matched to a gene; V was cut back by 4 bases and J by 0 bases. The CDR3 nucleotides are TGTGCCAGCAGCCCCGGACTAGCGGCCTCCTACGAGCAGTACTTC. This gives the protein CASSPGLAASYEQYF.